The subject of this entry is one TCR beta chain. Clones were read by immunoSEQ multiplex PCR, and TCRdb kept only the in-frame ones, dropping some. This sample carries 150,000 or so clones, roughly 85% of them seen once, and the ten largest clones take over 15%. The data belong to a study of blood T cell repertoires in COVID-19. At the level of the study: Italy, Spain and the United States were the sources of the convalescent and acute COVID-19 samples. Sources were T cells, B-cell-depleted T cells, or PBMCs; the material itself was cDNA or gDNA.

Trimming took 2 bases from V and 6 from J; bases not matched to a gene: 21. CDR3 length: 20 residues. The germline V gene has CDR1 MGHRA and CDR2 YSYEKL. This sequence was found in a man aged 60 to 69 who had recovered from COVID-19. The chain employs TRBV4-1 and TRBJ2-7; 11 nucleotides line up with TRBD2. Sequenced sample: PBMCs or T cells enriched from blood (not recorded which). The CDR3 DNA is TGCGCCAGCAGCCAACCCTCGGACCTAGCGGGGGGCGCGGCAGGCGGCGAGCAGTACTTC. Translation: CASSQPSDLAGGAAGGEQYF.